These 20 T cell receptor beta chains were sequenced from one sample in a study of T-cell memory formation after mild COVID-19. TCRdb fed the 5' RACE reads into MiXCR, producing one record per CDR3 protein. The sample lists about 600,000 distinct CDR3 sequences, roughly a fifth occurring once. The sequenced sample was PBMCs or a T cell subset sorted from them (not recorded which). The source is an adult woman who had mild COVID-19 (a few samples of this study predate the infection). Cell type and time point are not known.

This clonotype was found a few times. The chain has TRBV5-1 and TRBJ1-3, with 7 bases aligning to TRBD1. V lost 3 bases and J lost 4; bases outside the gene matches: 7. The CDR3 totals 15 residues. Germline CDR1 SGHRS, CDR2 YFSETQ. The CDR3 protein is CASSSGQEGGNTIYF. The CDR3 DNA sequence: TGCGCCAGCAGCTCAGGACAGGAAGGGGGAAACACCATATATTTT.

J is TRBJ2-7 and V is TRBV2; D may correspond to TRBD1 or TRBD2 (5 bases each). The CDR3 is made up of 16 amino acids. V was shortened by 0 bases and J by 3 bases, with 15 bases between the two germline ends. CDR1 and CDR2 (germline): SNHLY, FYNNEI. CDR3 amino acids: CASSEALWGSGYEQYF. Written as DNA, the CDR3 is TGTGCCAGCAGTGAAGCGCTCTGGGGGAGCGGCTACGAGCAGTACTTC.

This chain uses TRBV12-3 or TRBV12-4 with TRBJ1-1; unclear D gene. This CDR3 comprises 14 residues. The V gene lost 4 bases and the J gene lost 6 bases, with 15 bases spanning the gap. The CDR3 bases are TGTGCCAGCAGTTCTACATGGGGTGGGGCTGAAGCTTTCTTT. Translated, it gives CASSSTWGGAEAFF.

This chain uses TRBV5-1 with TRBJ2-3; 14 nucleotides agree with TRBD2. The CDR3 spans 18 residues. CDR1 is SGHRS, CDR2 YFSETQ, per germline. The ends lost 4 bases at V and 4 bases at J; junction bases unmatched: 11. Here the CDR3 DNA reads TGCGCCAGCAGCCTACACCCAGGACTAGCGGGGGGAGCAGATACGCAGTATTTT. Amino acids: CASSLHPGLAGGADTQYF. Full variable domain (remainder filled in from reference TRBV5-1 and TRBJ2-3): KAGVTQTPRYLIKTRGQQVTLSCSPISGHRSVSWYQQTPGQGLQFLFEYFSETQRNKGNFPGRFSGRQFSNSRSEMNVSTLELGDSALYLCASSLHPGLAGGADTQYFGPGTRLTVL.

This clonotype has just a few counts. This rearrangement joins TRBV20-1 to TRBJ1-1; a weak D match, TRBD1 (5 bases). Trimming removed 6 bases at V and 8 bases at J, with 7 bases between. The germline gives CDR1 DFQATT, CDR2 SNEGSKA (reference sequence). The CDR3 has 9 residues. Here the CDR3 DNA reads TGCAGTGCGGGACTAGAAGCTTTCTTT. It encodes CSAGLEAFF.

The J gene is TRBJ2-7, the V gene TRBV4-1; D not resolved. V lost 1 base to trimming and J lost 4 bases, with 11 bases between them. Germline loops: CDR1 MGHRA, CDR2 YSYEKL. CDR3 size: 14 residues. The CDR3 coding sequence is TGCGCCAGCAGCCAAGTATCATTGACTTACGAGCAGTACTTC. Amino acids: CASSQVSLTYEQYF.

The chain has TRBV7-6 and TRBJ2-5, with D possibly TRBD1 on 6 matching bases. Germline CDR1 is SGHVS and CDR2 is FNYEAQ. V was cut by 5 bases and J by 1 base, with 11 bases left in between. CDR3 size: 14 residues. The CDR3 DNA is TGTGCCAGCAGCCCAACAGGGTTCCAAGAGACCCAGTACTTC. Translated: CASSPTGFQETQYF.

This clonotype was counted only a few times. This chain connects TRBV5-5 to TRBJ2-2; tentatively, D is TRBD1 or TRBD2 (5 bases each). V shed 4 bases and J shed 7 bases, with 11 bases lying between them. CDR1 is SGHKS and CDR2 is YYEKEE in the germline V gene (reference sequence). The CDR3 is made up of 13 amino acids. The CDR3 sequence is CASSVWGIGELFF. The CDR3 DNA reads TGTGCCAGCAGCGTCTGGGGGATCGGGGAGCTGTTTTTT.

The V and J genes are TRBV29-1 and TRBJ2-2; D is possibly TRBD1 (5 bases). Trimming stripped 6 bases from V and 1 base from J, with 9 bases between. In germline, CDR1 is SQVTM, CDR2 ANQGSEA. This CDR3 is built from 13 residues. CDR3 protein: CSVRGQNTGELFF. CDR3 nucleotide sequence: TGCAGCGTGAGAGGACAGAACACCGGGGAGCTGTTTTTT.

The CDR3 nucleotides are TGTGCCAGCAGTCGCCGCACTGAAGCAGATACGCAGTATTTT. This translates into CASSRRTEADTQYF. The chain links TRBV12-3 or TRBV12-4 to TRBJ2-3; D call uncertain. The CDR3 is 14 amino acids. Trimming removed 5 bases at V and 4 bases at J, with 13 bases between.

V and J are TRBV30 and TRBJ1-5; D is unclear. V was shortened by 0 bases and J by 2 bases, with 11 bases between the two germline ends. Germline loops: CDR1 GTSNPN, CDR2 SVGIG (reference sequence). This CDR3 spans 15 amino acids. The CDR3 DNA follows: TGTGCCTGGAGTGTACGAGTACAACGCAATCAGCCCCAGCATTTT. This encodes CAWSVRVQRNQPQHF.

The rearrangement joins TRBV3-1 to TRBJ1-2; no clear D gene. The CDR3 totals 13 residues. V was trimmed by 4 bases and J by 4 bases, leaving 10 bases between them. Germline V gene sequence: CDR1 LGHDT, CDR2 YNNKEL (reference sequence). The CDR3 reads CASSPDYTYGYTF. CDR3 DNA: TGTGCCAGCAGCCCAGACTACACCTATGGCTACACCTTC.

The rearrangement joins TRBV3-1 to TRBJ1-5, with 7 positions matching TRBD1. The CDR3 has 15 amino acids. The V and J ends lost 2 bases and 1 base, in that order; junction bases with no gene match: 2. Germline V gene data show CDR1 as LGHDT and CDR2 as YNNKEL (reference sequence). The DNA for the CDR3 is TGTGCCAGCAGCCAAAGGGGACAGAGCAATCAGCCCCAGCATTTT. Translated, it gives CASSQRGQSNQPQHF.

This clonotype has only a few counts. The J gene is TRBJ1-5, the V gene TRBV20-1; D call uncertain. This CDR3 contains 18 residues. Trimming left V 2 bases short and J 2 bases short, with 22 bases between. Germline CDR1 is DFQATT and CDR2 is SNEGSKA (reference sequence). CDR3 in amino acids: CSARRLGQTLSGNQPQHF. CDR3 in DNA: TGCAGTGCTAGACGATTAGGGCAGACGCTCTCGGGCAATCAGCCCCAGCATTTT.

This clonotype occurred a few times. The V gene is TRBV28, the J gene TRBJ2-5; 7 nucleotides align to TRBD2. Per the germline V gene, CDR1 is MDHEN and CDR2 is SYDVKM. V shed 6 bases and J 9 bases; nucleotides not matched to a gene: 7. CDR3 length equals 12 residues. CDR3 coding DNA: TGTGCCAGCAGCAAACTTCGGGGGGCCCAGTACTTC. It encodes CASSKLRGAQYF.

The CDR3 reads CASGQSGTSYEQYF. The CDR3 DNA follows: TGTGCCAGCGGCCAGTCCGGGACTAGTTACGAGCAGTACTTC. The genes are TRBV9 and TRBJ2-7, with 8 nucleotides matching TRBD2. CDR3 length: 14 residues. The germline V gene encodes CDR1 SGDLS and CDR2 YYNGEE. The V segment lost 7 bases and the J segment 4 bases; nucleotides outside the gene matches: 10.

This clonotype was seen a few times. V gene TRBV7-8 combines with J gene TRBJ2-2; perhaps D is TRBD1 or TRBD2 (5 bases each). The CDR3 length is 15 residues. The V and J ends lost 3 bases and 0 bases respectively, with 8 bases between them. CDR1 and CDR2 from the germline V gene are SGHVS and FQNEAQ. CDR3 coding DNA: TGTGCCAGCAGCTTGGGACGGACGAACACCGGGGAGCTGTTTTTT. Amino acids: CASSLGRTNTGELFF.

The chain employs TRBV12-3 or TRBV12-4 and TRBJ1-5; 7 nucleotides match TRBD1. The length of the CDR3 is 19 residues. The trim removed 4 bases at V and 2 bases at J, leaving 17 bases unmatched. The CDR3 region has the DNA TGTGCCAGCAGTTCGCTGACAGGGCAGGGGAAAGATGGCAATCAGCCCCAGCATTTT. Translated: CASSSLTGQGKDGNQPQHF.

This rearrangement joins TRBV12-3 or TRBV12-4 to TRBJ1-4; 7 bases fit TRBD1. The CDR3 length is 14 residues. V lost 5 bases to trimming and J lost 7 bases; unmatched junction nucleotides: 7. This chain's CDR3 is CASSHHRDSEKLFF. The CDR3 DNA is TGTGCCAGCAGTCACCATCGGGACAGTGAAAAACTGTTTTTT.

This clonotype occurred a few times. The chain joins TRBV4-3 to TRBJ2-3; tentatively, D is TRBD2 (6 bases). The CDR3 length is 23 residues. Trimming stripped 1 base from V and 6 bases from J, with 38 bases between. CDR1 is LGHNA and CDR2 is YSLEER in the germline V gene. The CDR3 DNA is TGCGCCAGCAGCCAAGGAGGAGGACTAAATGAGCACAGATACTCGCGTACGTACGATACGCAGTATTTT. Its translation is CASSQGGGLNEHRYSRTYDTQYF.